Below are 12 T cell receptor beta chains sequenced from a single sample in a study of T-cell memory formation after mild COVID-19. TCRdb re-called the 5' RACE reads through MiXCR, storing one row per CDR3 protein. There are under 300,000 distinct CDR3 sequences in the sample; around 15% occur only once, and 22% lies in the top ten. Specimen: PBMCs or a T cell subset sorted from them (not recorded which). The receptors come from a man in his late teens or twenties who had mild COVID-19 (a few samples of this study predate the infection). Cell type and time point are not known.

This clonotype was recorded a few times. The chain carries TRBV2 and TRBJ2-1; tentative D call: TRBD1 (5 bases). With 9 bases removed from V and 4 bases from J, the gap between germline ends came to 13 bases. Germline V lookup: CDR1 SNHLY, CDR2 FYNNEI. The CDR3 extends over 13 amino acids. The CDR3 DNA follows: TGTGCCAGAGGCGACAGTTTATACAATGAGCAGTTCTTC. This translates into CARGDSLYNEQFF.

The chain couples TRBV7-2 to TRBJ2-7; unclear D gene. This CDR3 has 14 amino acids. The germline V and J ends were trimmed by 1 base and 4 bases, with 11 bases remaining between them. Germline assignment: CDR1 SGHTA and CDR2 FQGNSA. Here the CDR3 DNA reads TGTGCCAGCAGCTTAGGGCTAGAGAATTACGAGCAGTACTTC. Protein product: CASSLGLENYEQYF.

The rearrangement joins TRBV24-1 to TRBJ1-1; D is unresolved. The CDR3 length is 13 residues. V shed 5 bases and J shed 5 bases, with 11 bases lying between them. CDR1 and CDR2 from the germline V gene are KGHDR and SFDVKD. This chain's CDR3 is CATSVGVGTEAFF. CDR3 in DNA: TGTGCCACCAGTGTTGGGGTGGGGACTGAAGCTTTCTTT.

The V and J genes are TRBV5-1 and TRBJ1-1; a weak D match, TRBD1 (5 bases). This CDR3 comprises 13 residues. Trimming took 0 bases from V and 4 from J, leaving 7 bases between them. Germline V gives CDR1 SGHRS, CDR2 YFSETQ. In DNA, the CDR3 is TGCGCCAGCAGCTTGGGGGACGCCACTGAAGCTTTCTTT. Translation: CASSLGDATEAFF.

This clonotype was observed a handful of times. This chain uses TRBV12-3 or TRBV12-4 with TRBJ2-1; TRBD1 matches 7 bases. The V and J ends lost 2 bases and 7 bases, in that order; junction bases with no gene match: 11. The CDR3 has 16 amino acids. For the CDR3, the DNA is TGTGCCAGCAGTTTACAGGGGGAGCTCGGTCGGAATGAGCAGTTCTTC. Amino acids: CASSLQGELGRNEQFF.

The gene calls are TRBV7-9 and TRBJ2-1; D is undetermined. The germline V gene has CDR1 SEHNR and CDR2 FQNEAQ (reference sequence). V shed 1 base and J shed 5 bases, with 12 bases lying between them. This CDR3 spans 15 amino acids. CDR3 DNA: TGTGCCAGCAGCTTAGGCGGCTGGGCGGACAATGAGCAGTTCTTC. This translates into CASSLGGWADNEQFF.

This sequence joins TRBV5-1 and TRBJ2-1; 10 nucleotides line up with TRBD2. The V gene's germline CDR1 is SGHRS and CDR2 YFSETQ. The CDR3 spans 16 residues. V was clipped by 4 bases and J by 6 bases; unmatched bases: 10. The CDR3 protein is CASSPSGTSVSNEQFF. The CDR3 DNA reads as TGCGCCAGCAGCCCCTCAGGGACTAGCGTCAGCAATGAGCAGTTCTTC.

The chain recombines TRBV27 with TRBJ2-3; 9 nucleotides align to TRBD2. The ends lost 5 bases at V and 2 bases at J; junction bases unmatched: 8. CDR3 size: 16 residues. Germline V lookup: CDR1 MNHEY, CDR2 SMNVEV (reference sequence). This CDR3 reads CASSKRTSAITDTQYF. DNA of the CDR3: TGTGCCAGCAGTAAACGGACTAGCGCGATCACAGATACGCAGTATTTT.

The chain recombines TRBV5-1 with TRBJ1-3; possibly TRBD1 for D (6 bases). This CDR3 spans 16 amino acids. The V gene's germline CDR1 is SGHRS and CDR2 YFSETQ. The V end was cut by 4 bases, the J end by 2 bases, with 16 bases between. DNA for the CDR3: TGCGCCAGCAGCGGGTCGGTGGGGGCGGCTGGAAACACCATATATTTT. It codes for CASSGSVGAAGNTIYF. Filled out from reference TRBV5-1 and TRBJ1-3, the complete variable domain reads KAGVTQTPRYLIKTRGQQVTLSCSPISGHRSVSWYQQTPGQGLQFLFEYFSETQRNKGNFPGRFSGRQFSNSRSEMNVSTLELGDSALYLCASSGSVGAAGNTIYFGEGSWLTVV.

In its sample, this clonotype was seen many times. The chain carries TRBV12-3 or TRBV12-4 and TRBJ1-6; D might be TRBD1 (6 bases). The V gene lost 6 bases and the J gene lost 4 bases, with 10 bases spanning the gap. The CDR3 totals 14 residues. DNA for the CDR3: TGTGCCAGCAGCATAGGGGGGTATAATTCACCCCTCCACTTT. It translates to CASSIGGYNSPLHF.

The J gene is TRBJ2-7, the V gene TRBV12-3 or TRBV12-4; the D is unclear. V was trimmed by 3 bases and J by 6 bases, leaving 9 bases between them. The CDR3 extends over 12 amino acids. CDR3 protein: CASSLFRAEQYF. The CDR3 coding sequence is TGTGCCAGCAGTTTGTTTAGGGCCGAGCAGTACTTC.

This clonotype occurred a few times. V is TRBV20-1 and J is TRBJ2-7; 7 nucleotides align to TRBD2. The V gene's germline CDR1 is DFQATT and CDR2 SNEGSKA (reference sequence). The V and J ends lost 4 bases and 4 bases, in that order; junction bases with no gene match: 7. The CDR3 totals 13 residues. CDR3: CSATERGPYEQYF. In DNA, the CDR3 is TGCAGTGCTACAGAGCGGGGACCTTACGAGCAGTACTTC.